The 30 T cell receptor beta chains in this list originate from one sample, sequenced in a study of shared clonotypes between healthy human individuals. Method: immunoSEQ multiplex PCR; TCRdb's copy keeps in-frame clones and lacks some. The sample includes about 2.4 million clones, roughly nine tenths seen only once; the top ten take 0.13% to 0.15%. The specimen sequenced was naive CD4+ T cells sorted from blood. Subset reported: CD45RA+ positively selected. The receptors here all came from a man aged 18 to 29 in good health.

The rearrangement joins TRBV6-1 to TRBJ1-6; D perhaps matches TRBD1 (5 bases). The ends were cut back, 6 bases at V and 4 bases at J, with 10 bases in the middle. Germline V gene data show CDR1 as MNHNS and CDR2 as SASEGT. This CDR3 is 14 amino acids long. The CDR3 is CASRRGEYNSPLHF. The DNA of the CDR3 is TGTGCCAGCAGAAGGGGCGAATATAATTCACCCCTCCACTTT.

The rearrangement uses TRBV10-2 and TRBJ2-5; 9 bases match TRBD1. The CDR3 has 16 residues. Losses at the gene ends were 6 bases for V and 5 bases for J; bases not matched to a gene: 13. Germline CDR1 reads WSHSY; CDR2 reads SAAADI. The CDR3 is CASSPSRTGVGETQYF. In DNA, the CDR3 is TGCGCCAGCAGCCCCTCCAGGACAGGGGTAGGGGAGACCCAGTACTTC.

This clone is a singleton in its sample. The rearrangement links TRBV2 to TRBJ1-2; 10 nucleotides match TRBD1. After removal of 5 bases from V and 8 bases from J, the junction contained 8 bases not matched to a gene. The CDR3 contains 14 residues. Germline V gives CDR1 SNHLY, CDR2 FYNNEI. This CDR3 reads CASSREGQGYGYTF. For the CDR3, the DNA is TGTGCCAGCAGTAGGGAGGGACAGGGGTACGGCTACACCTTC.

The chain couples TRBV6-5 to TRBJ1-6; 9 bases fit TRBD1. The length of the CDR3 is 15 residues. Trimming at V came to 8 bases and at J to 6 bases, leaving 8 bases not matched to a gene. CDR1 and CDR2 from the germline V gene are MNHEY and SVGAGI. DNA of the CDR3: TGTGCCAGCCGCGACAGGGGGGTTGTTAATTCACCCCTCCACTTT. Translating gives CASRDRGVVNSPLHF.

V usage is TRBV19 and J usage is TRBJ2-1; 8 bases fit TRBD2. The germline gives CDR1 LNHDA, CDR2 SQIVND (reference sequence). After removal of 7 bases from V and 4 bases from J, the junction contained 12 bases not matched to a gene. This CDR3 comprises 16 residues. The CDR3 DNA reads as TGTGCCAGTACCCCTGCGGAGCGGGAGCCTTACAATGAGCAGTTCTTC. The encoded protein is CASTPAEREPYNEQFF.

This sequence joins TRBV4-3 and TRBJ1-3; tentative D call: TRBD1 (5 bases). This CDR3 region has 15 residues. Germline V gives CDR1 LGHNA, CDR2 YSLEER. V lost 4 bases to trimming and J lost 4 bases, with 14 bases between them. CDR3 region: CASSLLWQGGNTIYF. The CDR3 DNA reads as TGCGCCAGCAGCCTTCTCTGGCAGGGAGGAAACACCATATATTTT.

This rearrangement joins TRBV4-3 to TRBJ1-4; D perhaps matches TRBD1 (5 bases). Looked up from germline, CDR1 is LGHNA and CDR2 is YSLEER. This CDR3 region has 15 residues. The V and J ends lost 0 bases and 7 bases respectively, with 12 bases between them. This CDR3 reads CASSQESVGGEKLFF. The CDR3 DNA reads TGCGCCAGCAGCCAAGAGTCAGTTGGGGGTGAAAAACTGTTTTTT.

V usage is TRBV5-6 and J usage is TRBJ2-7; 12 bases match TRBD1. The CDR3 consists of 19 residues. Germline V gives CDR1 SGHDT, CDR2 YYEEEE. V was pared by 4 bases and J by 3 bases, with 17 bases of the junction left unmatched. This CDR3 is CASSRGDRGRLAGNYEQYF. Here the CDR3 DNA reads TGTGCCAGCAGCCGAGGGGACAGGGGGCGGCTAGCGGGAAACTACGAGCAGTACTTC.

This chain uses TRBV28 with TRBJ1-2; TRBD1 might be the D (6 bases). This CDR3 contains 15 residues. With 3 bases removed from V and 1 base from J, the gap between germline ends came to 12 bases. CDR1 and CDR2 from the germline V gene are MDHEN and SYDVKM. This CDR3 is CASSFSSDSNYGYTF. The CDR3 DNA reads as TGTGCCAGCAGTTTCTCCTCGGACAGTAACTATGGCTACACCTTC.

In nucleotides, the CDR3 is TGTGCCAGCAGTTTCGGAGGCAGGGGGCTCTCTGGGGCCAACGTCCTGACTTTC. Encoded protein: CASSFGGRGLSGANVLTF. J is TRBJ2-6 and V is TRBV27; 8 bases are a match to TRBD1. The germline gives CDR1 MNHEY, CDR2 SMNVEV (reference sequence). This CDR3 region has 18 residues. Germline trimming cut 3 bases from V and 0 bases from J; bases unmatched to any gene: 7.

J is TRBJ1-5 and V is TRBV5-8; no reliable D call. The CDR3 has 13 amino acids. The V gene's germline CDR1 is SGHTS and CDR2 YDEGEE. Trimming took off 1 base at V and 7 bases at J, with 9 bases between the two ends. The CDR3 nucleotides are TGTGCCAGCAGCTTGAGAAGGGAACAGCCCCAGCATTTT. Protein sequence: CASSLRREQPQHF.

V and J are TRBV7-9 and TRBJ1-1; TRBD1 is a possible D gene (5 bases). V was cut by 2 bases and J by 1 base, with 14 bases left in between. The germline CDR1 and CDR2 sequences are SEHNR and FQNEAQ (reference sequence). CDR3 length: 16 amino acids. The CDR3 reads CASSLYVGQTNTEAFF. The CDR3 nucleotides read TGTGCCAGCAGCTTATATGTGGGGCAGACGAACACTGAAGCTTTCTTT.

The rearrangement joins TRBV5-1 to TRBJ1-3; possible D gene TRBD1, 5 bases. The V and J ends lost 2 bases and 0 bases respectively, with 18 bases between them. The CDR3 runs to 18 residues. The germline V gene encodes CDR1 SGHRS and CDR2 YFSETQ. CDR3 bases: TGCGCCAGCAGCTTCGGGGTGGGGACCCGAAACTCTGGAAACACCATATATTTT. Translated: CASSFGVGTRNSGNTIYF.

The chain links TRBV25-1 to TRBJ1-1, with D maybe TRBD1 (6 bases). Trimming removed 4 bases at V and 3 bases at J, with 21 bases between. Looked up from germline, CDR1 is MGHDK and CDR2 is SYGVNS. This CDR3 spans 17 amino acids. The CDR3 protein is CASSGHPGGGRYTEAFF. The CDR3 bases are TGTGCCAGCAGTGGCCACCCCGGAGGGGGGAGGTACACTGAAGCTTTCTTT.

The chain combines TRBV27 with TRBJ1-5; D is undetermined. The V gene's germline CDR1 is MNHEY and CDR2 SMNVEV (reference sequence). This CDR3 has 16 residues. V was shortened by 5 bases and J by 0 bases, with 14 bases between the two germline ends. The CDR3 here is CASSPTTYYSNQPQHF. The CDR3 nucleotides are TGTGCCAGCAGTCCGACGACCTATTATAGCAATCAGCCCCAGCATTTT.

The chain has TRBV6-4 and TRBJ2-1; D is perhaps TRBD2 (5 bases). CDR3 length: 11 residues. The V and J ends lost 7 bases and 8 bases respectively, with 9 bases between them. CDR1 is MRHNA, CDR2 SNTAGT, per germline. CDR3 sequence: CASTPRDEQFF. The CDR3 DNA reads TGTGCCAGCACCCCGCGGGATGAGCAGTTCTTC.

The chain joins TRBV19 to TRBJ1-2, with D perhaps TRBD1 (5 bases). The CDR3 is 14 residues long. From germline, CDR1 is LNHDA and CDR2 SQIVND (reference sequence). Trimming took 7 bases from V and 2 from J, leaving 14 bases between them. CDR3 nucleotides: TGTGCCAGTACCATACAGGAATCCAACTATGGCTACACCTTC. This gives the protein CASTIQESNYGYTF.

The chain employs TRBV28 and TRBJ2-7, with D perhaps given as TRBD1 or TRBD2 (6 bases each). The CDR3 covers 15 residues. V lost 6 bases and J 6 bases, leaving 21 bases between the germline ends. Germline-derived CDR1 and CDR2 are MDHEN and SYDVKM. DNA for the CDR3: TGTGCCAGCAGCCAGCCGTGGGGGGCTGGTGTCGAGCAGTACTTC. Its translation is CASSQPWGAGVEQYF.

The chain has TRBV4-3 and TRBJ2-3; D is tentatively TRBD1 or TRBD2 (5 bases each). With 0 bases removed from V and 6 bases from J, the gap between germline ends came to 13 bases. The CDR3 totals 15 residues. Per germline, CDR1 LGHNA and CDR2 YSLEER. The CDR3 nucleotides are TGCGCCAGCAGCCAAGATGTGGGACGGCCGGATACGCAGTATTTT. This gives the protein CASSQDVGRPDTQYF.

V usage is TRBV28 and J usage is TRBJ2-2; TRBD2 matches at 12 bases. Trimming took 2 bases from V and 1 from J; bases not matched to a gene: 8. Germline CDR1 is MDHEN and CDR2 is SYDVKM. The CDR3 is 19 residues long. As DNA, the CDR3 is TGTGCCAGCAGTTTAAGGGGAGGACTAGCGGGGATGAACACCGGGGAGCTGTTTTTT. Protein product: CASSLRGGLAGMNTGELFF.

This CDR3 reads CASTSGIQSSGNTIYF. Here the CDR3 DNA reads TGTGCCAGCACTTCCGGGATCCAAAGCTCTGGAAACACCATATATTTT. The chain links TRBV6-6 to TRBJ1-3; no reliable D call. Between the trimmed V and J ends, which lost 7 bases and 0 bases, there was a span of 16 bases. The germline gives CDR1 MNHNY, CDR2 SVGAGI (reference sequence). There are 16 residues in the CDR3.

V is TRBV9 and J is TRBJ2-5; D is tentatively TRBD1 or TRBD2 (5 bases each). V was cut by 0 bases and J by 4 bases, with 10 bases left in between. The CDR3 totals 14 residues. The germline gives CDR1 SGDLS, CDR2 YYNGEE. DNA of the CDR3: TGTGCCAGCAGCGTAGGAGGGGTGGCAGAGACCCAGTACTTC. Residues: CASSVGGVAETQYF.

In nucleotides, the CDR3 is TGTGCCAGCAGCCCCGGGCCTACGGGCGAGCAGTACTTC. It encodes CASSPGPTGEQYF. V usage is TRBV7-8 and J usage is TRBJ2-7; D gene unclear. The CDR3 totals 13 residues. Trimming took off 5 bases at V and 6 bases at J, with 14 bases between the two ends. From germline, CDR1 is SGHVS and CDR2 FQNEAQ.

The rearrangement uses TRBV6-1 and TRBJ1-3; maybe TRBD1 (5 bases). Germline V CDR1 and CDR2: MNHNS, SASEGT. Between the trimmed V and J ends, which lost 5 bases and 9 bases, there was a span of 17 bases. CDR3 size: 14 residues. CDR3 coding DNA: TGTGCCAGCAGTCTGGACATCGGGGGGACCACCATATATTTT. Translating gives CASSLDIGGTTIYF.

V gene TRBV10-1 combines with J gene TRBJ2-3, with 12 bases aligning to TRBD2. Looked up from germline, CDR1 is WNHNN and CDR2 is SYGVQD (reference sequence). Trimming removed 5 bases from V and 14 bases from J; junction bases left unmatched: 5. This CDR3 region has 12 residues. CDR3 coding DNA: TGCGCCAGCAGTACTAGCGGGGGGCCCGCGTATTTT. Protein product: CASSTSGGPAYF.

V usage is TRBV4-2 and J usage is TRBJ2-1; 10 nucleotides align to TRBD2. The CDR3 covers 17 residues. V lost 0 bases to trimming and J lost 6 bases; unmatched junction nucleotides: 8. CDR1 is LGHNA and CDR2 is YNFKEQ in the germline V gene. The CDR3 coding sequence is TGTGCCAGCAGCCAAGAACTGGGGCTAGCGGGGGTCAATGAGCAGTTCTTC. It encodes CASSQELGLAGVNEQFF.

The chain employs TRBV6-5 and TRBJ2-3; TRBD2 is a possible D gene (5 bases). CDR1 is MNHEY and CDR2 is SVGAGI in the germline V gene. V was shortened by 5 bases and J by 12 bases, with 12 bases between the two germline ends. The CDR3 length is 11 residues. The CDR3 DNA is TGTGCCAGCAGTCAACTAGGATTTCAGTATTTT. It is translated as CASSQLGFQYF.

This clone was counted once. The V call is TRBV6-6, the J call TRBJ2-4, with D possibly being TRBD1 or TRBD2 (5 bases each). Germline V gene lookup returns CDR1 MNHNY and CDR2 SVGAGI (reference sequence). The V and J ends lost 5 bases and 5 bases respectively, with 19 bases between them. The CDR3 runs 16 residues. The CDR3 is CASSIPDRGAENIQYF. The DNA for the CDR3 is TGTGCCAGCAGTATTCCCGACCGGGGCGCCGAAAACATTCAGTACTTC.

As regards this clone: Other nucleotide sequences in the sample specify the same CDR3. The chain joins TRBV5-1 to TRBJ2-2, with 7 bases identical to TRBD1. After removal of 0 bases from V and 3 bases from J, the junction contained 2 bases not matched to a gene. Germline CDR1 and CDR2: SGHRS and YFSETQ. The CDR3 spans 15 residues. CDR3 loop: CASSLDRGDTGELFF. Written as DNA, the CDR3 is TGCGCCAGCAGCTTGGACAGGGGAGACACCGGGGAGCTGTTTTTT.

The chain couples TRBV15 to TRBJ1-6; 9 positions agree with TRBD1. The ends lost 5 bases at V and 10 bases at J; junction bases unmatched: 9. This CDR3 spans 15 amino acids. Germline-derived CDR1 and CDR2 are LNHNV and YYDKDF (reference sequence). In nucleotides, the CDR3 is TGTGCCACCAGCCCTAGGACAGGGACAGGGTCACCCCTCCACTTT. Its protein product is CATSPRTGTGSPLHF.